The TCR beta chain under discussion was sequenced for a study of response to subunit inactivated influenza vaccine. Study-level findings and limits: New T cells are recruited in small numbers by each seasonal influenza vaccination, according to the authors' suggestion.

The length of the CDR3 is 13 residues. Trimming stripped 7 bases from V and 2 bases from J, with 9 bases between. TCRdb independently ran MiXCR on the RT-PCR reads; one entry per CDR3 protein. The sample comprises fewer than 400,000 distinct CDR3 sequences, around a fifth of which are singletons, and about 9.4% rests with the top ten. This clonotype was counted ten times or more. Its specificity is not known. The source was PBMCs from blood, collected less than 22 months after vaccination. This chain connects TRBV12-3 or TRBV12-4 to TRBJ1-5; D uncertain. The sequence was obtained from a man aged 50 to 75 who received an inactivated influenza vaccine. The CDR3 nucleotides are TGTGCCAGCATGTCATTGGGCAATCAGCCCCAGCATTTT. This gives the protein CASMSLGNQPQHF.